Reported below is one T cell receptor beta chain. TCRdb reprocessed the RACE reads with MiXCR, giving one entry per CDR3 protein. The sample has 150,000 to 200,000 distinct CDR3 sequences, around 25% seen once; the top ten hold approximately 2.5%. This entry is derived from a study of human T cells and chemical hapten exposure. Time point indicated: patch test 3, about 24 weeks after DPC sensitization. Treatment defined: therapeutic diphenylcyclopropenone sensitization with weekly scalp DPC. Germline CDR1 MNHEY, CDR2 SMNVEV (reference sequence). The CDR3 is made up of 14 amino acids. Germline trimming cut 8 bases from V and 6 bases from J; bases unmatched to any gene: 5.

The sequencing here drew on whole blood, taken in connection with sensitization to the hapten diphenylcyclopropenone (DPC). This sequence originates from a woman between 40 and 50 years old with alopecia areata. Some clones in this sample may be carry-over from other donors' samples. The rearrangement links TRBV27 to TRBJ2-2; 11 nucleotides align to TRBD2. This CDR3 reads CASGLAGGSGELFF. The CDR3 DNA sequence: TGTGCCAGCGGGCTAGCGGGAGGATCCGGGGAGCTGTTTTTT.